Below, one T cell receptor beta chain is given with its context. Germline CDR1 is SGHDN and CDR2 is FVKESK. The CDR3 extends over 17 amino acids. The germline V and J ends were trimmed by 3 bases and 4 bases, with 19 bases remaining between them. These data come from a study of blood T cell repertoires in COVID-19. For the study at large: COVID-19 samples from acute and convalescent phases originated in the United States, Italy and Spain. Sample material is recorded as cDNA or gDNA derived from T cells, B-cell-depleted T cells, or PBMCs.

In the source study's methods: Amplifying reference gene primers gave estimates of nucleated cell counts. TCRdb keeps only in-frame clones here, not all; method: immunoSEQ multiplex PCR. That table supplies the V and J calls and clone size; D and trimming were determined from the DNA. This sample has 55,000 to 80,000 clones, with around 84% found just once. V and J are TRBV14 and TRBJ1-3; D gene uncertain. This clonotype originated in a woman in her sixties or seventies with acute or convalescent COVID-19. Sequencing was done on a sample of peripheral blood. CDR3 loop: CASSHKRTASSGNTIYF. The CDR3 bases are TGTGCCAGCAGCCACAAGCGGACGGCCTCCTCGGGAAACACCATATATTTT.